The sequence of this T cell receptor beta chain was determined in a study of cytomegalovirus exposure and HLA in healthy donors. Healthy bone marrow donors made up the donors. This CDR3 has 15 residues. Germline values: CDR1 SGHVS, CDR2 FNYEAQ. V lost 0 bases and J 0 bases, leaving 6 bases between the germline ends. A multiplex PCR was run with 60 Vbeta primers and 13 Jbeta primers. The protocol was immunoSEQ multiplex PCR, while the TCRdb copy is restricted to in-frame clones and leaves out a portion. The table shows around 240,000 clones, with 82% occurring only once. This chain uses TRBV7-6 with TRBJ2-1; D gene unclear. The sequence was obtained from a middle-aged woman in good health and CMV-seropositive. Sequenced: PBMCs. CDR3 amino acids: CASSLATDSYNEQFF. The CDR3 DNA sequence: TGTGCCAGCAGCTTAGCGACTGACTCCTACAATGAGCAGTTCTTC.